This TCR beta chain was found in a study of naive and memory T cell subsets. Separate alpha and beta amplification began at the second PCR step. This clonotype was recorded only once. Trimming cost V 2 bases and J 0 bases, with 16 bases left between them. CDR1 and CDR2 from the germline V gene are SGHRS and YFSETQ. This CDR3 is built from 17 residues. An equimolar mix of two oligonucleotides served as the beta constant-region primer for TRBC1 and TRBC2. TCRdb re-derived calls from the UMI-ligation and nested PCR reads in MiXCR, one entry per CDR3 protein. The table shows approximately 140,000 distinct CDR3 sequences, with 15% to 20% occurring only once.

This sequence was found in a human donor in good health. This rearrangement joins TRBV5-1 to TRBJ2-3, with D uncertain. The specimen was naive CD4+ T cells from blood. CDR3 loop: CASSFGQRLSSTDTQYF. Here the CDR3 DNA reads TGCGCCAGCAGCTTTGGGCAGCGCCTTTCTAGCACAGATACGCAGTATTTT. The variable domain in full, with the rest retrieved from reference TRBV5-1 and TRBJ2-3, is KAGVTQTPRYLIKTRGQQVTLSCSPISGHRSVSWYQQTPGQGLQFLFEYFSETQRNKGNFPGRFSGRQFSNSRSEMNVSTLELGDSALYLCASSFGQRLSSTDTQYFGPGTRLTVL.